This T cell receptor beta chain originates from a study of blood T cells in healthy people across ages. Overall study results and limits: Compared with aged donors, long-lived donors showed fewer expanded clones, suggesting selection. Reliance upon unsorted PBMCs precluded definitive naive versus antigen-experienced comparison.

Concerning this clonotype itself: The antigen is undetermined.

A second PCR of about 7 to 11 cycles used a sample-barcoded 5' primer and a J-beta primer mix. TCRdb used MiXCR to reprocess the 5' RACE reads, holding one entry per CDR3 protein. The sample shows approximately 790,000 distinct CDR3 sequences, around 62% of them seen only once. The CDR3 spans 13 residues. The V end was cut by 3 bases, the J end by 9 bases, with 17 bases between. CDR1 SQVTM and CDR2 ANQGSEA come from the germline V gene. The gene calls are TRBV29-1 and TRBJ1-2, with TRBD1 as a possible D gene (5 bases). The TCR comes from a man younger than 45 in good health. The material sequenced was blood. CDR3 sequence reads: CSVDSLGGTSYTF. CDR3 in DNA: TGCAGCGTTGATTCCCTCGGAGGGACGAGCTACACCTTC. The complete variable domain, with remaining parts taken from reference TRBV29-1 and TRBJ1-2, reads SAVISQKPSRDICQRGTSLTIQCQVDSQVTMMFWYRQQPGQSLTLIATANQGSEATYESGFVIDKFPISRPNLTFSTLTVSNMSPEDSSIYLCSVDSLGGTSYTFGSGTRLTVV.